The 17 T cell receptor beta chains below all came from one sample that was sequenced in a study of blood T cell repertoires in COVID-19. Assay used: immunoSEQ multiplex PCR; TCRdb lists only in-frame clones, some missing. In the table there are several thousand clones, approximately 87% of which are singletons. The specimen was peripheral blood. The receptor set was obtained from a human donor in a cohort sampled during active COVID-19.

The chain carries TRBV7-9 and TRBJ1-2, with D perhaps TRBD1 (5 bases). Per germline, CDR1 SEHNR and CDR2 FQNEAQ (reference sequence). Trimming removed 1 base at V and 6 bases at J, with 12 bases between. The CDR3 contains 14 residues. The CDR3 loop is CASSLEGRADGYTF. The DNA for the CDR3 is TGTGCCAGCAGCTTAGAGGGCAGGGCGGATGGCTACACCTTC.

The V gene is TRBV7-8, the J gene TRBJ2-1; 8 nucleotides match TRBD2. The CDR3 contains 13 residues. Losses at the gene ends were 3 bases for V and 6 bases for J; bases not matched to a gene: 1. Germline V gene lookup returns CDR1 SGHVS and CDR2 FQNEAQ. As DNA, the CDR3 is TGTGCCAGCAGCTTGCGGGGGGCCAATGAGCAGTTCTTC. It translates to CASSLRGANEQFF. The entire variable domain, with the rest obtained from reference TRBV7-8 and TRBJ2-1, is as follows: GAGVSQSPRYKVAKRGQDVALRCDPISGHVSLFWYQQALGQGPEFLTYFQNEAQLDKSGLPSDRFFAERPEGSVSTLKIQRTQQEDSAVYLCASSLRGANEQFFGPGTRLTVL.

The chain is built from TRBV5-1 and TRBJ2-3, with 10 bases that match TRBD1. V lost 7 bases and J lost 1; bases outside the gene matches: 6. This CDR3 is 15 amino acids long. Germline-derived CDR1 and CDR2 are SGHRS and YFSETQ. DNA for the CDR3: TGCGCCAGCGGAGGGGACAGGGGAGGCACAGATACGCAGTATTTT. It yields the protein CASGGDRGGTDTQYF.

This chain uses TRBV14 with TRBJ1-2; 8 positions agree with TRBD1. Looked up from germline, CDR1 is SGHDN and CDR2 is FVKESK. CDR3 length: 16 residues. V lost 1 base to trimming and J lost 4 bases; unmatched junction nucleotides: 8. DNA of the CDR3: TGTGCCAGCAGCCAAGGAGGACAGGGAGTTTTCTATGGCTACACCTTC. Translation: CASSQGGQGVFYGYTF.

This chain joins TRBV3-1 (or the pseudogene TRBV3-2) and TRBJ1-1, with a possible D match to TRBD1 (5 bases). This CDR3 is 16 amino acids long. Germline-derived CDR1 and CDR2 are LGHDT and YNNKEL (reference sequence). Trimming shortened V by 4 bases and J by 2 bases, and 17 bases separated the two germline ends. This chain's CDR3 is CASSPGGSGSNTEAFF. In DNA, the CDR3 is TGTGCCAGCAGCCCTGGGGGGAGTGGCTCCAACACTGAAGCTTTCTTT.

The gene calls are TRBV19 and TRBJ2-1; possible D gene TRBD2, 5 bases. Germline CDR1 and CDR2: LNHDA and SQIVND (reference sequence). The CDR3 totals 15 residues. The V gene lost 3 bases and the J gene lost 0 bases, with 9 bases spanning the gap. The CDR3 here is CASSMPGSSYNEQFF. Here the CDR3 DNA reads TGTGCCAGTAGTATGCCGGGAAGCTCCTACAATGAGCAGTTCTTC.

The chain couples TRBV7-2 to TRBJ2-7, with 9 bases aligning to TRBD1. Trimming took 4 bases from V and 6 from J; bases not matched to a gene: 10. Per the germline V gene, CDR1 is SGHTA and CDR2 is FQGNSA. There are 15 residues in the CDR3. DNA for the CDR3: TGTGCCAGCAGCTCAAAGCCCCTGACAGGGGGCGAGCAGTACTTC. It codes for CASSSKPLTGGEQYF.

This clone is a singleton in its sample. The rearrangement joins TRBV9 to TRBJ2-6; maybe TRBD1 (6 bases). CDR3 length: 16 residues. V shed 2 bases and J shed 1 base, with 10 bases lying between them. CDR1 is SGDLS, CDR2 YYNGEE, per germline. The CDR3 here is CASSVNRESGANVLTF. DNA for the CDR3: TGTGCCAGCAGCGTTAACAGGGAGTCTGGGGCCAACGTCCTGACTTTC.

V usage is TRBV6-1 and J usage is TRBJ1-2; 7 positions agree with TRBD1. This CDR3 spans 16 amino acids. V was pared by 4 bases and J by 0 bases, with 8 bases of the junction left unmatched. The germline V gene encodes CDR1 MNHNS and CDR2 SASEGT. The CDR3 sequence: CASSAGTAFPNYGYTF. The CDR3 nucleotides read TGTGCCAGCAGTGCCGGGACAGCCTTTCCTAACTATGGCTACACCTTC.

The J gene is TRBJ1-2, the V gene TRBV28; possible D gene TRBD1, 6 bases. Trimming cost V 6 bases and J 8 bases, with 16 bases left between them. CDR1 is MDHEN, CDR2 SYDVKM, per germline. CDR3 length: 13 amino acids. The CDR3 loop is CASRGHPSGGYTF. CDR3 coding DNA: TGTGCCAGCAGGGGACATCCTTCTGGAGGCTACACCTTC.

The genes are TRBV2 and TRBJ2-4; D may be TRBD1 (6 bases). The CDR3 sequence is 14 residues long. Trimming pared 7 bases from V and 0 bases from J, leaving 10 bases between. Germline CDR1 and CDR2: SNHLY and FYNNEI. The CDR3 region is CASMGHLAKNIQYF. The CDR3 DNA follows: TGTGCCAGCATGGGACACCTAGCCAAAAACATTCAGTACTTC. Full variable domain (outside the CDR3, taken from reference TRBV2 and TRBJ2-4): EPEVTQTPSHQVTQMGQEVILRCVPISNHLYFYWYRQILGQKVEFLVSFYNNEISEKSEIFDDQFSVERPDGSNFTLKIRSTKLEDSAMYFCASMGHLAKNIQYFGAGTRLSVL.

This chain joins TRBV21-1 and TRBJ2-5; the table's D call, TRBD1, was not checked against the DNA. TRBV21-1 is shown as a pseudogene. This CDR3 is built from 17 residues. CDR3 sequence: CASSKASGGHKQETQYF. The CDR3 region has the DNA TGTGCCAGCAGCAAAGCCTCAGGTGGACACAAACAAGAGACCCAGTACTTC.

This clone was seen more than once but under ten times. The V call is TRBV6-5, the J call TRBJ1-2; 9 nucleotides match TRBD1. The junction had 2 bases not matched to a gene; V was cut back by 2 bases and J by 4 bases. Germline values: CDR1 MNHEY, CDR2 SVGAGI. The CDR3 runs 14 residues. DNA of the CDR3: TGTGCCAGCAGTTACGCGGGACAGGGCTATGGCTACACCTTC. Residues: CASSYAGQGYGYTF.

The chain joins TRBV6-4 to TRBJ2-7, with D perhaps TRBD1 (6 bases). Between the trimmed V and J ends, which lost 11 bases and 2 bases, there was a span of 13 bases. Germline V gene data show CDR1 as MRHNA and CDR2 as SNTAGT. The length of the CDR3 is 12 residues. CDR3 region: CALYRETYEQYF. CDR3 coding DNA: TGTGCCTTGTACAGGGAGACCTACGAGCAGTACTTC.

The chain has TRBV28 and TRBJ2-1, with 9 bases identical to TRBD1. Looked up from germline, CDR1 is MDHEN and CDR2 is SYDVKM. The CDR3 length is 15 residues. With V trimmed by 5 bases and J by 7 bases, 9 bases remained unmatched. The CDR3 coding sequence is TGTGCCAGCAGTCCATACTTGGGACAGGGAAATGAGCAGTTCTTC. Its protein product is CASSPYLGQGNEQFF.

The chain employs TRBV7-9 and TRBJ2-6; 7 nucleotides agree with TRBD2. V lost 7 bases and J lost 2; bases outside the gene matches: 14. Per the germline V gene, CDR1 is SEHNR and CDR2 is FQNEAQ (reference sequence). The CDR3 is 18 residues long. CDR3 loop: CASTLPGGSGPGANVLTF. The CDR3, as DNA: TGTGCCAGCACCCTACCGGGGGGATCGGGTCCTGGGGCCAACGTCCTGACTTTC.

The DNA of the CDR3 is TGTGCCAGCACCGGGCGGGAGAGCTCCTACAATGAGCAGTTCTTC. Translation gives CASTGRESSYNEQFF. The chain employs TRBV7-9 and TRBJ2-1, with 7 bases identical to TRBD2. Germline lookup yields CDR1 SEHNR and CDR2 FQNEAQ (reference sequence). The CDR3 length is 15 residues. The J segment lost 0 bases and the V segment lost 7 bases, leaving 6 bases of the junction unmatched.